This T cell receptor beta chain comes out of a study of control samples from healthy donors and cancer patients. The assay was immunoSEQ multiplex PCR, and TCRdb's table has in-frame clones only and misses some. The sample holds more than 95,000 clones, roughly 85% seen once. V lost 7 bases, J lost 0 bases, and 10 bases stayed unmatched. Looked up from germline, CDR1 is SGHRS and CDR2 is YFSETQ. This CDR3 has 16 amino acids. This sequence was found in a woman aged 50 to 60 in good health. The J gene is TRBJ2-3, the V gene TRBV5-1; 8 bases line up with TRBD1. The specimen was blood. CDR3 DNA sequence: TGCGCCAGCCGACGGGACAGGAGCTATAGCACAGATACGCAGTATTTT. Translating it yields CASRRDRSYSTDTQYF. The variable domain in full, completed from reference TRBV5-1 and TRBJ2-3, reads KAGVTQTPRYLIKTRGQQVTLSCSPISGHRSVSWYQQTPGQGLQFLFEYFSETQRNKGNFPGRFSGRQFSNSRSEMNVSTLELGDSALYLCASRRDRSYSTDTQYFGPGTRLTVL.